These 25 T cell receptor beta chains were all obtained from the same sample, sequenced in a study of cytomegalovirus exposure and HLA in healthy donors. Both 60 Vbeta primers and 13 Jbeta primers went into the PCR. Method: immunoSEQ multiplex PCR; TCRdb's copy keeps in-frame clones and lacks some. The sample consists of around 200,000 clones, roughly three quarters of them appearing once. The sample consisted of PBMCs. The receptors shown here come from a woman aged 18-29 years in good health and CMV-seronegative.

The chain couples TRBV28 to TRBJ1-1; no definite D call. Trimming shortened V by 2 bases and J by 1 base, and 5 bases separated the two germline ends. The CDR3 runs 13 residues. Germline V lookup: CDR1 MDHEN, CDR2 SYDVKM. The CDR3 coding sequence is TGTGCCAGCAGTTTAGGCAGGAACACTGAAGCTTTCTTT. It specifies CASSLGRNTEAFF.

The CDR3 sequence: CASSILPTEDNSPLHF. CDR3 coding DNA: TGTGCCAGTAGTATTCTACCGACAGAGGATAATTCACCCCTCCACTTT. The rearrangement uses TRBV19 and TRBJ1-6; perhaps TRBD1 as D (5 bases). The CDR3 has 16 amino acids. From germline, CDR1 is LNHDA and CDR2 SQIVND (reference sequence). Deletions cut 3 bases from V and 5 bases from J, with 14 bases between.

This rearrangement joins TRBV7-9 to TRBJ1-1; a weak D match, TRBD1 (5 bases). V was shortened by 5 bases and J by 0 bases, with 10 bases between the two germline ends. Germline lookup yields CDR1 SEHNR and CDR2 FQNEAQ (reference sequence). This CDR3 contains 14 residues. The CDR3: CASSKDRLNTEAFF. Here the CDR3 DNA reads TGTGCCAGCAGCAAAGACAGATTGAACACTGAAGCTTTCTTT.

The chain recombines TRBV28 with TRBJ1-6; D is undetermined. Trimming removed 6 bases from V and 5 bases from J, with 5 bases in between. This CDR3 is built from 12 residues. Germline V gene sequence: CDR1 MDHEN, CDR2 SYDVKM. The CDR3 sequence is CASRIDNSPLHF. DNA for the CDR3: TGTGCCAGCAGAATCGATAATTCACCCCTCCACTTT.

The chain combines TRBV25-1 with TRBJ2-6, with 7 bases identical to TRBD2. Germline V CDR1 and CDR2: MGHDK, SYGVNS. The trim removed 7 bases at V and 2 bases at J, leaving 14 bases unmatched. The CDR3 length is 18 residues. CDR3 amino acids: CASTTSGEGPAGANVLTF. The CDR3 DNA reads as TGTGCCAGCACAACATCGGGGGAGGGGCCGGCTGGGGCCAACGTCCTGACTTTC.

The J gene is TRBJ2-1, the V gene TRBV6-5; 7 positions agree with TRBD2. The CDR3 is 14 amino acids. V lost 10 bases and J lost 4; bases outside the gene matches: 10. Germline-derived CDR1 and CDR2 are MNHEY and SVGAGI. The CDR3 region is CATVSSGGYNEQFF. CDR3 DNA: TGTGCCACCGTCTCTAGCGGCGGTTACAATGAGCAGTTCTTC.

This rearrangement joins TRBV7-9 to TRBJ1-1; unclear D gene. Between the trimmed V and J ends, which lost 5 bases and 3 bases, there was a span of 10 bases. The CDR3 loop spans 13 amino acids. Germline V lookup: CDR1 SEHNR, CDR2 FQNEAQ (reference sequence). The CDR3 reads CASSPGSYTEAFF. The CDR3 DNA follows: TGTGCCAGCAGCCCAGGAAGTTACACTGAAGCTTTCTTT.

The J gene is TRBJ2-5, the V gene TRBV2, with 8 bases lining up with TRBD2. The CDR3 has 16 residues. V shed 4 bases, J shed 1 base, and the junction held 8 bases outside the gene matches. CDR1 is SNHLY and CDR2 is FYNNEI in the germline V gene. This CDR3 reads CASSGGSGASQETQYF. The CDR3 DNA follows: TGTGCCAGCAGTGGCGGTAGCGGGGCGTCCCAAGAGACCCAGTACTTC.

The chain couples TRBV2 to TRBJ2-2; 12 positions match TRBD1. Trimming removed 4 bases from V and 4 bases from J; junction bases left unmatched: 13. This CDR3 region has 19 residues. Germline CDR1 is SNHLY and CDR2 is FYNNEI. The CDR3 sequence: CASSGNRDRGREGTGELFF. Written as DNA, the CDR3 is TGTGCCAGCAGTGGCAACCGGGACAGGGGGCGCGAGGGCACCGGGGAGCTGTTTTTT.

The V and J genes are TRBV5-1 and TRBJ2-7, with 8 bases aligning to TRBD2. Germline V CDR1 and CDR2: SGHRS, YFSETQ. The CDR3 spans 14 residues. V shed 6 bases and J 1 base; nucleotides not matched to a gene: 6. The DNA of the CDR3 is TGCGCCAGCACCCCACTAGCGGATTCCTACGAGCAGTACTTC. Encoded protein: CASTPLADSYEQYF.

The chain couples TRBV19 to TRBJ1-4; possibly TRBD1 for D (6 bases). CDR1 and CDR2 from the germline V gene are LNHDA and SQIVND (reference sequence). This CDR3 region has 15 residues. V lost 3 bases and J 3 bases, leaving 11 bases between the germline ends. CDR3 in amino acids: CASSMKDSANEKLFF. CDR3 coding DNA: TGTGCCAGTAGTATGAAGGACAGCGCTAATGAAAAACTGTTTTTT.

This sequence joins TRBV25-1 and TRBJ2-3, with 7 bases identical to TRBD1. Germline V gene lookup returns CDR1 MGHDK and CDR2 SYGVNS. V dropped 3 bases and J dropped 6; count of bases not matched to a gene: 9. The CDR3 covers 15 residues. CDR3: CASSDVGQTTDTQYF. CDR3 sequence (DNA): TGTGCCAGCAGTGATGTGGGACAGACCACGGATACGCAGTATTTT. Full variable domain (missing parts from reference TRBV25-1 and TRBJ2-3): EADIYQTPRYLVIGTGKKITLECSQTMGHDKMYWYQQDPGMELHLIHYSYGVNSTEKGDLSSESTVSRIRTEHFPLTLESARPSHTSQYLCASSDVGQTTDTQYFGPGTRLTVL.

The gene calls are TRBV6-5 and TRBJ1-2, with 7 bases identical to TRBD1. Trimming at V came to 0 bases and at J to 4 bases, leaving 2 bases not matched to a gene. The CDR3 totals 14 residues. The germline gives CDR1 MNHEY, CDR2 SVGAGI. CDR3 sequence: CASSYSGDSYGYTF. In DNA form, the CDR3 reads TGTGCCAGCAGTTACTCGGGGGACAGCTATGGCTACACCTTC.

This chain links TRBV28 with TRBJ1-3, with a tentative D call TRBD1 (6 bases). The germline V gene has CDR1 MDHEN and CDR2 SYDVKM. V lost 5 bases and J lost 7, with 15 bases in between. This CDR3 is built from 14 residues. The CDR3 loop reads CASSAHRVQNTIYF. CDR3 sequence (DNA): TGTGCCAGCAGTGCACACAGGGTCCAGAACACCATATATTTT.

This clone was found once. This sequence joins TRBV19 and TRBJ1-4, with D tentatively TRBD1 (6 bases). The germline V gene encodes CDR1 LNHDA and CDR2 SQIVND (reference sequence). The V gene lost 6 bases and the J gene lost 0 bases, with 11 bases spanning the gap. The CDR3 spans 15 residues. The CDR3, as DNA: TGTGCCAGTAGCCTGGACAGAGCAACTAATGAAAAACTGTTTTTT. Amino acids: CASSLDRATNEKLFF.

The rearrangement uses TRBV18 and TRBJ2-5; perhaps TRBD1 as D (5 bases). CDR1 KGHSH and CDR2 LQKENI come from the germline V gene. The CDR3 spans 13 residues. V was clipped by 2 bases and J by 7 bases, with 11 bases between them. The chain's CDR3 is CASSPGAGGTQYF. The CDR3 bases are TGTGCCAGCTCACCAGGGGCTGGCGGGACCCAGTACTTC.

The CDR3 here is CASSGPGTAAVVQYF. The CDR3 bases are TGCGCCAGCAGCGGCCCCGGGACAGCCGCCGTGGTGCAGTACTTC. V and J are TRBV4-1 and TRBJ2-7, with 7 bases identical to TRBD1. The CDR3 covers 15 residues. J gave up 9 bases and V 5 bases, and 16 bases lay outside the gene matches. From germline, CDR1 is MGHRA and CDR2 YSYEKL.

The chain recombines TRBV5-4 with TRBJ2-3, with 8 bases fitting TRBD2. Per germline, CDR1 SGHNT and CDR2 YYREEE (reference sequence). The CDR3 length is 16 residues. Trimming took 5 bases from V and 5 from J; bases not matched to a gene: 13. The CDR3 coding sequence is TGTGCCAGCAGGAAAAGGCGGGGGGCCGATCAAGATACGCAGTATTTT. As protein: CASRKRRGADQDTQYF.

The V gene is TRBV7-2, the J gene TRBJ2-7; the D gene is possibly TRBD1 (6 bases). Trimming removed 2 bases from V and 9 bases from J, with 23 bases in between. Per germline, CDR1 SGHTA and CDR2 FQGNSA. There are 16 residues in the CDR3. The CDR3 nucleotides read TGTGCCAGCAGCTTACCCTCAAGACAGGTTGGAAGTGGGCAGTACTTC. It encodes CASSLPSRQVGSGQYF.

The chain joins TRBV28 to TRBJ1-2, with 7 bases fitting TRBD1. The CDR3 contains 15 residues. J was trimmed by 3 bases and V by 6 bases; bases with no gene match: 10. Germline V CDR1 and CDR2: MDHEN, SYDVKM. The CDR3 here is CASSGTTGPDYGYTF. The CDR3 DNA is TGTGCCAGCAGCGGAACGACAGGGCCAGACTATGGCTACACCTTC.

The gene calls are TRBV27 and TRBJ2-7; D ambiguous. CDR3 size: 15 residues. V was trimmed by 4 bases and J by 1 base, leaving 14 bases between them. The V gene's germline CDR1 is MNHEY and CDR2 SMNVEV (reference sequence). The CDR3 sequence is CASSSARRGSYEQYF. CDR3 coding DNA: TGTGCCAGCAGTTCCGCACGGCGAGGATCCTACGAGCAGTACTTC.

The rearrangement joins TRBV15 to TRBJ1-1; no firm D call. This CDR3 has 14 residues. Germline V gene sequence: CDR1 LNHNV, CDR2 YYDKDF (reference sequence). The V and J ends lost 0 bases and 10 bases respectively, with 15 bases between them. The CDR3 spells CATSRDVRQEGAFF. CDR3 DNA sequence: TGTGCCACCAGCAGAGATGTCAGGCAAGAGGGAGCTTTCTTT.

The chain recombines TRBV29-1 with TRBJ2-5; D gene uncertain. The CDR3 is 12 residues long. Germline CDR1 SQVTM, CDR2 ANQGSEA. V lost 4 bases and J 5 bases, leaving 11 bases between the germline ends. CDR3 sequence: CSVVATWETQYF. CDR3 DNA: TGCAGCGTTGTGGCCACATGGGAGACCCAGTACTTC.

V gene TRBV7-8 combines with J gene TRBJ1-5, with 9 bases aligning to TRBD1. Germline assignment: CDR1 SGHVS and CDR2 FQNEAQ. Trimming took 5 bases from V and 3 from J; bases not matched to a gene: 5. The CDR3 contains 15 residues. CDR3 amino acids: CASSKTGGFNQPQHF. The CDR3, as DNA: TGTGCCAGCAGCAAAACAGGGGGCTTCAATCAGCCCCAGCATTTT.

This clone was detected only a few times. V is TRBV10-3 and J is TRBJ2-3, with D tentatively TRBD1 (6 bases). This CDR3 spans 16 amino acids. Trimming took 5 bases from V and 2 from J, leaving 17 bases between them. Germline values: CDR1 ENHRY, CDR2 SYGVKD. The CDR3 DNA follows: TGTGCCATCAGTTTCCGGGACAAAGATAACACAGATACGCAGTATTTT. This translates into CAISFRDKDNTDTQYF.